This TCR beta chain was captured by sequencing in a study of identical twins. Whole-study findings and limits: The conclusions drew on cross-sectional statistical analysis instead of tracking the same donors.

The CDR3 length is 11 residues. V dropped 8 bases and J dropped 6 bases, with 9 bases sitting between them. Each CDR3 protein is one row after TCRdb ran MiXCR on the 5' RACE reads. Of fewer than 900,000 distinct CDR3 sequences in the sample, 15% to 20% are singletons; the top ten hold over 10%. With respect to this clonotype: No antigen is known for it.

The same data also contributed to another study, on T cells expressing NK-cell markers. That report notes: HCMV serostatus: most of the eight sequenced donors positive, one negative. Sorting in several experiments was restricted by an anti-gamma-delta TCR antibody to alpha-beta TCR T cells.

The specimen was PBMCs. The rearrangement joins TRBV12-3 or TRBV12-4 to TRBJ2-3; D not resolved. The clonotype was recovered from a woman under 30 in good health. DNA for the CDR3: TGTGCCAGCCGCGAAGTGGATACGCAGTATTTT. Amino acid sequence: CASREVDTQYF.